This is a list of T cell receptor beta chains from one sample in a study of neoadjuvant anti-PD-1 for oral cavity cancer. Profiled with immunoSEQ multiplex PCR; TCRdb holds only in-frame clones, not every one. The sample comprises roughly 60,000 clones, under 85% of which are singletons, and 2% to 3% rests with the top ten. Material: PBMCs, obtained before nivolumab (anti-PD-1) treatment. The receptor source for this set is a person between 35 and 79 years old with oral cavity squamous cell carcinoma. CDR3s include the opening cysteine and the closing phenylalanine or tryptophan. The order of the fields is clone size, V gene, CDR3 protein. Clone size, where shown, is once, few, many, or a class for clones that have expanded.

size: -
V: TRBV11-2
CDR3: CASSYSGTGRTGELFF

size: -
V: TRBV29-1
CDR3: CSESTNTEAFF

size: -
V: TRBV19
CDR3: CASSTSPGGHGYTF

size: -
V: TRBV10-2
CDR3: CASTPDRGSGANVLTF

size: -
V: TRBV4-1
CDR3: CASSKQGKDGYTF

size: few
V: TRBV2
CDR3: CASSENRDGELFF

size: -
V: TRBV19
CDR3: CASFTAGPYGYTF

size: -
V: TRBV5-1
CDR3: CASSPPGGYNEQFF

size: -
V: TRBV28
CDR3: CASSSHIMNTEAFF

size: -
V: TRBV28
CDR3: CAGSDSNQPQHF

size: -
V: TRBV6-5
CDR3: CASSRTGGSGELFF

size: -
V: TRBV18
CDR3: CASSPGLAGGSYEQYF

size: once
V: TRBV5-1
CDR3: CASSPPTGDRRTYEQYF

size: -
V: TRBV6-5
CDR3: CASSSVVMNTEAFF

size: once
V: TRBV5-1
CDR3: CASSLFPGLGTGELFF

size: -
V: TRBV7-2
CDR3: CASSPAMASGQETQYF

size: -
V: TRBV27
CDR3: CASSSGFYGYTF

size: once
V: TRBV6-6
CDR3: CASSYSTGYNSPLHF

size: -
V: TRBV18
CDR3: CASLSGGSYEQYF

size: -
V: TRBV6-1
CDR3: CASSEDNYGYTF

size: -
V: TRBV6-4
CDR3: CASSDLGQGSNYGYTF

size: -
V: TRBV7-2
CDR3: CASRVYGATYNEQFF

size: -
V: TRBV19
CDR3: CASSISLAGDEQYF

size: -
V: TRBV5-8
CDR3: CASVKMGDQPQHF

size: -
V: TRBV28
CDR3: CASSLPQKETQYF

size: -
V: TRBV2
CDR3: CASSEHKTWTGELFF

size: -
V: TRBV15
CDR3: CATSRGGGTSETQYF

size: -
V: TRBV2
CDR3: CASSGQANQPQHF

size: -
V: TRBV5-1
CDR3: CASSLSDPPHYEQYF

size: -
V: TRBV6-5
CDR3: CASSYPGAGETQYF

size: -
V: TRBV7-2
CDR3: CASSLLETQYF